These T cell receptor beta chains were read from a single sample in a study of T-cell reconstitution after alpha-beta-depleted transplantation in children. TCRdb fed the PCR reads into MiXCR, producing one record per CDR3 protein. Altogether over 550,000 distinct CDR3 sequences are present, over 9.5% being singletons, with the ten largest covering about 4%. The material sequenced was PBMCs from the stem cell graft donor, taken from the stem cell graft. The receptors shown here come from a human donor who donated a stem cell graft to a child with acute myeloid leukemia. The CDR3 runs from the conserved cysteine through the conserved F or W. D genes are given only for firm matches. The size of a clone is reported for some rows only, either as once, few or many, or as a class for expanded clones.

clone_size | j_call | d_call | v_call | cdr3_aa | cdr3_nt
few | TRBJ2-7 | NA | TRBV20-1 | CSAPSEGGTYEQYF | TGCAGTGCTCCATCTGAGGGGGGAACTTACGAGCAGTACTTC
few | TRBJ2-7 | TRBD1 | TRBV24-1 | CATSDPGDRVNEQYF | TGTGCCACCAGTGATCCCGGGGACAGGGTAAACGAGCAGTACTTC
few | TRBJ2-3 | TRBD2 | TRBV10-3 | CAISATSGTDTQYF | TGTGCCATCAGTGCCACTAGCGGGACAGATACGCAGTATTTT
NA | TRBJ1-2 | TRBD1 | TRBV5-1 | CASSLADRKAGYTF | TGCGCCAGCAGCCTTGCGGACAGGAAGGCTGGCTACACCTTC
once | TRBJ2-1 | NA | TRBV7-7 | CASSLAEGPHNEQFF | TGTGCTAGCAGCTTAGCGGAGGGGCCTCACAATGAGCAGTTCTTC
many | TRBJ2-5 | NA | TRBV4-3 | CASSQDLGRGWEETQYF | TGCGCCAGCAGCCAAGATCTGGGCAGGGGATGGGAAGAGACCCAGTACTTC
NA | TRBJ2-5 | NA | TRBV7-9 | CASSLGAGARGIQETQYF | TGTGCCAGCAGCTTAGGGGCCGGGGCTCGGGGAATCCAAGAGACCCAGTACTTC
NA | TRBJ2-5 | TRBD1 | TRBV7-9 | CASTSDRTNRETQYF | TGTGCCAGCACCTCGGACAGGACGAACAGGGAGACCCAGTACTTC
NA | TRBJ2-2 | TRBD1 | TRBV5-1 | CASSPLPGTANTGELFF | TGCGCCAGCAGCCCCCTACCGGGGACAGCTAACACCGGGGAGCTGTTTTTT
NA | TRBJ2-6 | NA | TRBV27 | CASRGRGGSGANVLTF | TGTGCCAGCAGGGGCCGCGGTGGGTCCGGGGCCAACGTCCTGACTTTC
few | TRBJ2-3 | NA | TRBV7-9 | CASIVGAYTDTQYF | TGTGCCAGCATAGTGGGGGCCTACACAGATACGCAGTATTTT
many | TRBJ2-5 | TRBD2 | TRBV5-1 | CASSWGLAAQETQYF | TGCGCCAGCAGCTGGGGACTAGCGGCTCAAGAGACCCAGTACTTC
few | TRBJ1-2 | NA | TRBV28 | CASSLDGREGGYTF | TGTGCCAGCAGTTTAGACGGCAGGGAAGGTGGCTACACCTTC
few | TRBJ2-1 | NA | TRBV10-3 | CAIRPLTGDDHEQFF | TGTGCCATCAGACCCCTGACCGGGGACGATCATGAGCAGTTCTTC
few | TRBJ2-1 | TRBD1 | TRBV19 | CASSPLGQGSNEQFF | TGTGCCAGTAGCCCCCTCGGACAGGGGTCGAATGAGCAGTTCTTC
few | TRBJ1-1 | NA | TRBV20-1 | CSASLKSTEAFF | TGCAGTGCTAGCCTTAAGAGCACTGAAGCTTTCTTT
few | TRBJ2-1 | TRBD2 | TRBV28 | CASSPREGTPYNEQFF | TGTGCCAGCAGTCCCAGGGAGGGAACCCCCTACAATGAGCAGTTCTTC
NA | TRBJ2-7 | TRBD2 | TRBV2 | CASRASGSSYEQYF | TGTGCCAGCAGGGCTAGCGGCAGCTCCTACGAGCAGTACTTC
NA | TRBJ2-1 | TRBD1 | TRBV5-1 | CASSNREGAYNEQFF | TGCGCCAGCAGTAATAGAGAGGGGGCGTACAATGAGCAGTTCTTC
few | TRBJ1-1 | NA | TRBV29-1 | CSVEDLRNTEAFF | TGCAGCGTTGAAGATTTACGGAACACTGAAGCTTTCTTT
NA | TRBJ2-2 | TRBD1 | TRBV6-4 | CASSPVPGGANTGELFF | TGTGCCAGCAGTCCCGTTCCAGGGGGCGCGAACACCGGGGAGCTGTTTTTT
NA | TRBJ2-7 | TRBD1 | TRBV10-3 | CAIRVRGLSWEEQYF | TGTGCCATCCGAGTGAGGGGGCTTAGTTGGGAAGAGCAGTACTTC
NA | TRBJ2-1 | TRBD2 | TRBV27 | CASSLFYGRENNEQFF | TGTGCCAGCAGTTTGTTTTACGGGAGGGAGAACAATGAGCAGTTCTTC
NA | TRBJ2-1 | TRBD2 | TRBV6-1 | CASSPPGLAGGSSYNEQFF | TGTGCCAGCAGTCCACCGGGACTAGCGGGAGGGAGCTCCTACAATGAGCAGTTCTTC
few | TRBJ2-7 | NA | TRBV11-1 | CASSVGVGPYEQYF | TGTGCCAGCAGCGTAGGGGTAGGGCCCTACGAGCAGTACTTC
NA | TRBJ1-4 | NA | TRBV5-1 | CASSLGPGTTNEKLFF | TGCGCCAGCAGCTTGGGCCCCGGGACTACAAATGAAAAACTGTTTTTT
many | TRBJ2-3 | TRBD2 | TRBV5-1 | CASSLGLAGVAGTDTQYF | TGCGCCAGCAGCTTGGGACTAGCGGGAGTGGCTGGCACAGATACGCAGTATTTT
few | TRBJ2-1 | TRBD2 | TRBV15 | CATDNGGRAGNEQFF | TGTGCCACAGACAATGGGGGGAGGGCCGGGAATGAGCAGTTCTTC
NA | TRBJ2-5 | TRBD1 | TRBV5-1 | CASSSLGQGETQYF | TGCGCCAGCAGCTCCCTCGGACAGGGAGAGACCCAGTACTTC
NA | TRBJ2-7 | NA | TRBV15 | CATSRRVLSYEQYF | TGTGCCACCAGCAGACGCGTCCTCTCCTACGAGCAGTACTTC
few | TRBJ2-1 | NA | TRBV5-1 | CASSSVINNEQFF | TGCGCCAGCAGCTCGGTGATAAACAATGAGCAGTTCTTC
many | TRBJ2-1 | TRBD2 | TRBV20-1 | CSARGTSAANEQFF | TGCAGTGCTAGAGGGACTAGCGCTGCAAATGAGCAGTTCTTC
NA | TRBJ2-7 | NA | TRBV20-1 | CSARDPPQGSSNSYEQYF | TGCAGTGCTAGAGATCCGCCCCAGGGGAGCTCAAACTCCTACGAGCAGTACTTC
few | TRBJ2-7 | NA | TRBV7-2 | CASGSSSYEQYF | TGTGCCAGCGGGTCTAGCTCCTACGAGCAGTACTTC
NA | TRBJ1-1 | TRBD1 | TRBV5-1 | CASSLADWTGNTEAFF | TGCGCCAGCAGCTTGGCGGATTGGACAGGGAATACTGAAGCTTTCTTT
many | TRBJ2-3 | NA | TRBV4-2 | CASSQVGVTDTQYF | TGTGCCAGCAGCCAAGTCGGCGTCACAGATACGCAGTATTTT
many | TRBJ2-1 | TRBD1 | TRBV10-3 | CAIRGDRDSYNEQFF | TGTGCCATCAGGGGAGACAGGGACTCCTACAATGAGCAGTTCTTC
many | TRBJ1-4 | NA | TRBV5-1 | CASSPEAGVNEKLFF | TGCGCCAGCAGTCCTGAAGCCGGGGTTAATGAAAAACTGTTTTTT
many | TRBJ2-1 | NA | TRBV6-2/TRBV6-3 | CASSYSSNEQFF | TGTGCCAGCAGTTACTCGTCCAATGAGCAGTTCTTC
few | TRBJ2-7 | TRBD1 | TRBV28 | CASSPTGGSEGYEQYF | TGTGCCAGCAGTCCCACAGGGGGGAGCGAGGGCTACGAGCAGTACTTC
many | TRBJ2-2 | TRBD2 | TRBV28 | CASSLPSGRTGELFF | TGTGCCAGCAGTTTACCCAGCGGGAGGACCGGGGAGCTGTTTTTT
NA | TRBJ2-5 | NA | TRBV29-1 | CSGGQYQETQYF | TGCAGCGGAGGACAATACCAAGAGACCCAGTACTTC
many | TRBJ2-1 | TRBD2 | TRBV6-2/TRBV6-3 | CASTGTRLDEQFF | TGTGCCAGCACCGGGACTAGGTTGGATGAGCAGTTCTTC
many | TRBJ2-7 | NA | TRBV7-8 | CASSLAHSQTYEQYF | TGTGCCAGCAGCTTAGCGCACAGTCAAACCTACGAGCAGTACTTC
many | TRBJ2-2 | TRBD2 | TRBV7-9 | CASSRGTSVNTGELFF | TGTGCCAGCAGCCGGGGGACTAGCGTGAACACCGGGGAGCTGTTTTTT
few | TRBJ2-7 | NA | TRBV24-1 | CATSGRSYEQYF | TGTGCCACCAGTGGCCGATCCTACGAGCAGTACTTC
few | TRBJ2-1 | NA | TRBV9 | CASSVAGLRGSYNEQFF | TGTGCCAGCAGCGTAGCGGGACTCCGGGGCTCCTACAATGAGCAGTTCTTC
NA | TRBJ1-6 | NA | TRBV12-3/TRBV12-4 | CASSPRQVSYNSPLHF | TGTGCCAGCAGTCCCCGACAGGTCTCCTATAATTCACCCCTCCACTTT
few | TRBJ2-3 | NA | TRBV29-1 | CSQDRQNTDTQYF | TGCAGCCAGGACCGTCAAAACACAGATACGCAGTATTTT
NA | TRBJ2-7 | TRBD2 | TRBV7-6 | CASSLAALAGSASSYEQYF | TGTGCCAGCAGCTTAGCGGCACTAGCGGGGAGTGCATCCTCCTACGAGCAGTACTTC
few | TRBJ2-7 | NA | TRBV5-1 | CASSLTGQTYEQYF | TGCGCCAGCAGCTTGACCGGCCAGACCTACGAGCAGTACTTC
few | TRBJ2-1 | NA | TRBV4-2 | CASSQDNGAMSYNEQFF | TGTGCCAGCAGCCAGGATAACGGGGCCATGTCCTACAATGAGCAGTTCTTC
NA | TRBJ1-2 | NA | TRBV6-2/TRBV6-3 | CASSYSSGSYGYTF | TGTGCCAGCAGTTACTCGTCAGGGAGCTATGGCTACACCTTC